These 7 T cell receptor beta chains originate from one sample sequenced in a study of control samples from healthy donors and cancer patients. The assay was immunoSEQ multiplex PCR, and TCRdb's table has in-frame clones only and misses some. The table has around 140,000 clones, about 91% seen once. Sequencing input: blood. Every receptor here comes from a man in his thirties or forties in good health.

The rearrangement joins TRBV6-5 to TRBJ1-2; unclear D gene. Looked up from germline, CDR1 is MNHEY and CDR2 is SVGAGI. The CDR3 is 14 residues long. V was trimmed by 2 bases and J by 6 bases, leaving 13 bases between them. In DNA, the CDR3 is TGTGCCAGCAGTTACACCGGACCCGGGGATGGCTACACCTTC. It is translated as CASSYTGPGDGYTF.

The chain has TRBV7-8 and TRBJ1-1; D gene ambiguous. Germline CDR1 reads SGHVS; CDR2 reads FQNEAQ. V dropped 1 base and J dropped 1 base, with 7 bases sitting between them. The CDR3 totals 14 residues. This CDR3 is CASSLEWRNTEAFF. In DNA form, the CDR3 reads TGTGCCAGCAGCTTAGAATGGAGGAACACTGAAGCTTTCTTT.

The V gene is TRBV7-8, the J gene TRBJ1-2; D remains unclear. V lost 0 bases and J 11 bases, leaving 10 bases between the germline ends. The CDR3 is made up of 12 amino acids. Germline loops: CDR1 SGHVS, CDR2 FQNEAQ. In DNA, the CDR3 is TGTGCCAGCAGCTTAGCAGGCGGCGGGTACACCTTC. Amino acid sequence: CASSLAGGGYTF.

This rearrangement joins TRBV7-7 to TRBJ2-1; tentative D call: TRBD1 (6 bases). Germline CDR1 and CDR2: SSHAT and FNYEAQ (reference sequence). The CDR3 runs 13 residues. V lost 5 bases and J lost 5, with 10 bases in between. The CDR3: CASSLNRDNEQFF. CDR3 DNA: TGTGCCAGCAGCCTGAACAGGGACAATGAGCAGTTCTTC. The whole variable domain, filled in from reference TRBV7-7 and TRBJ2-1, reads GAGVSQSPRYKVTKRGQDVTLRCDPISSHATLYWYQQALGQGPEFLTYFNYEAQPDKSGLPSDRFSAERPEGSISTLTIQRTEQRDSAMYRCASSLNRDNEQFFGPGTRLTVL.

The chain employs TRBV5-4 and TRBJ2-1, with TRBD1 matching over 7 bases. Unmatched junction bases numbered 4, after V lost 3 bases and J lost 7 bases. The CDR3 sequence is 13 residues long. Germline CDR1 SGHNT, CDR2 YYREEE (reference sequence). The CDR3 DNA reads TGTGCCAGCAGCTATGTACAGGGGAATGAGCAGTTCTTC. It is translated as CASSYVQGNEQFF.

The J gene is TRBJ2-7, the V gene TRBV9; D is uncertain. Trimming removed 0 bases from V and 4 bases from J, with 8 bases in between. CDR1 and CDR2 (germline): SGDLS, YYNGEE. This CDR3 is built from 13 residues. The CDR3 region is CASSVGPAYEQYF. The DNA for the CDR3 is TGTGCCAGCAGCGTAGGCCCAGCTTACGAGCAGTACTTC. The full variable domain, its missing parts supplied by reference TRBV9 and TRBJ2-7, is DSGVTQTPKHLITATGQRVTLRCSPRSGDLSVYWYQQSLDQGLQFLIQYYNGEERAKGNILERFSAQQFPDLHSELNLSSLELGDSALYFCASSVGPAYEQYFGPGTRLTVT.

This clone turned up a few times. The V and J genes are TRBV7-9 and TRBJ1-2, with D uncertain. The germline CDR1 and CDR2 sequences are SEHNR and FQNEAQ (reference sequence). Deletions cut 2 bases from V and 2 bases from J, with 9 bases between. This CDR3 region has 14 residues. The CDR3 nucleotides are TGTGCCAGCAGCTTAAGGACGGGGAACTATGGCTACACCTTC. As protein: CASSLRTGNYGYTF.